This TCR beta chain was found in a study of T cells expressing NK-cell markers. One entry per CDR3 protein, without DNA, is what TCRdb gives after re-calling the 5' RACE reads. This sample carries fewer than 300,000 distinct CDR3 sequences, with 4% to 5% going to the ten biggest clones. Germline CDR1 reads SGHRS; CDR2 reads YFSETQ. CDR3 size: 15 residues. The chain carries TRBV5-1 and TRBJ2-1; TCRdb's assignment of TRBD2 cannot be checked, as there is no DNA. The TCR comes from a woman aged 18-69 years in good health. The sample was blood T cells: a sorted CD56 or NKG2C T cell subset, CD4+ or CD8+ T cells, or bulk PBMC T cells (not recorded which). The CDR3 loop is CASSLVAGGLGEQFF.